This T cell receptor (beta chain) was sequenced in a study of cytomegalovirus exposure and HLA in healthy donors. The donors comprised healthy bone marrow donors. The CDR3 extends over 17 amino acids. Germline V gene sequence: CDR1 SGHRS, CDR2 YFSETQ. The V gene lost 4 bases and the J gene lost 0 bases, with 19 bases spanning the gap. In the PCR, 60 Vbeta and 13 Jbeta primers were used. Data came from immunoSEQ multiplex PCR; TCRdb stores just in-frame clones and leaves some out. The repertoire holds under 60,000 clones, with roughly 80% as singletons. This clone was counted a single time. The target antigen is unknown. Study results and limitations: Most TCR sequences were rare, but some public TCRs occurred in many donors. A later analysis found TCR association rates differed by HLA locus, highest for DRB1 and lowest for HLA-C. Later, an analysis found that common viral pathogens appeared to be linked with several of the most significant clusters.

Specimen: PBMCs. This chain connects TRBV5-1 to TRBJ2-5, with D possibly TRBD1 on 6 matching bases. The sequence was obtained from a woman between 40 and 50 years old in good health and CMV-seropositive. The CDR3 protein is CASSLTPSTGYQETQYF. CDR3 DNA: TGCGCCAGCAGCCTCACACCATCAACAGGGTACCAAGAGACCCAGTACTTC.